Shown below are 18 T cell receptor beta chains from a single sample sequenced in a study of blood T cell repertoires in COVID-19. The method was immunoSEQ multiplex PCR; TCRdb's version includes in-frame clones alone and lacks a portion of them. The sample lists over 450,000 clones; roughly nine tenths were seen once. Sequencing used peripheral blood. These receptor sequences come from a woman in her forties or fifties with COVID-19, enrolled during active disease.

The chain couples TRBV10-3 to TRBJ2-2; D is unclear. Germline V CDR1 and CDR2: ENHRY, SYGVKD. The CDR3 is 13 amino acids. V was cut by 7 bases and J by 2 bases, with 8 bases left in between. The CDR3 DNA follows: TGTGCCATCAAGGTAGCCAACACCGGGGAGCTGTTTTTT. Amino acids: CAIKVANTGELFF.

The chain recombines TRBV5-1 with TRBJ1-2; 8 positions agree with TRBD1. Trimming took 4 bases from V and 4 from J; bases not matched to a gene: 3. The CDR3 runs 13 residues. The germline V gene encodes CDR1 SGHRS and CDR2 YFSETQ. In DNA form, the CDR3 reads TGCGCCAGCAGCGTGGGACAGGTCTATGGCTACACCTTC. As protein: CASSVGQVYGYTF.

The CDR3 region is CASSPRLAGYQETQYF. In nucleotides, the CDR3 is TGTGCCAGCAGCCCCCGACTAGCGGGCTACCAAGAGACCCAGTACTTC. The chain combines TRBV3-1 (or the pseudogene TRBV3-2) with TRBJ2-5; 10 bases agree with TRBD2. The CDR3 contains 16 residues. CDR1 is LGHDT and CDR2 is YNNKEL in the germline V gene (reference sequence). Trimming removed 4 bases from V and 0 bases from J; junction bases left unmatched: 5.

V and J are TRBV2 and TRBJ1-2; D unclear. The CDR3 runs 14 residues. CDR1 and CDR2 from the germline V gene are SNHLY and FYNNEI. Trimming took off 8 bases at V and 4 bases at J, with 17 bases between the two ends. CDR3 coding DNA: TGTGCCAGCCGGGTAGGCAGCCAAGTCTATGGCTACACCTTC. This translates into CASRVGSQVYGYTF.

The chain links TRBV9 to TRBJ1-3; 9 bases are shared with TRBD1. The germline V gene has CDR1 SGDLS and CDR2 YYNGEE. V lost 3 bases to trimming and J lost 0 bases; unmatched junction nucleotides: 7. The CDR3 contains 17 residues. CDR3 sequence: CASSGRTGVISGNTIYF. DNA for the CDR3: TGTGCCAGCAGCGGACGGACAGGGGTGATCTCTGGAAACACCATATATTTT.

The chain employs TRBV5-1 and TRBJ2-2, with D uncertain. V was cut by 0 bases and J by 4 bases, with 13 bases left in between. The CDR3 runs 16 residues. Germline V gene data show CDR1 as SGHRS and CDR2 as YFSETQ. CDR3 region: CASSLAGPLSTGELFF. The DNA for the CDR3 is TGCGCCAGCAGCTTGGCAGGCCCCCTGAGCACCGGGGAGCTGTTTTTT.

This chain uses TRBV30 with TRBJ1-6; 7 nucleotides align to TRBD1. The junction had 7 bases not matched to a gene; V was cut back by 5 bases and J by 9 bases. CDR3 size: 13 residues. Germline V CDR1 and CDR2: GTSNPN, SVGIG (reference sequence). The CDR3 spells CAWGRQGASPLHF. DNA of the CDR3: TGTGCCTGGGGTAGACAGGGAGCTTCACCCCTCCACTTT.

This rearrangement joins TRBV27 to TRBJ1-1; D unresolved. The V end lost 1 base, the J end lost 2 bases, and 8 bases lay between the germline ends. The CDR3 spans 14 residues. Germline loops: CDR1 MNHEY, CDR2 SMNVEV (reference sequence). CDR3 residues: CASSLFEGNTEAFF. CDR3 nucleotides: TGTGCCAGCAGTTTATTTGAGGGCAACACTGAAGCTTTCTTT.

The chain has TRBV7-9 and TRBJ1-1; D is unresolved. The CDR3 is 14 residues long. V lost 3 bases to trimming and J lost 0 bases, with 8 bases between them. Per germline, CDR1 SEHNR and CDR2 FQNEAQ (reference sequence). The CDR3 DNA sequence: TGTGCCAGCAGCTTGGACGGGATGAACACTGAAGCTTTCTTT. As protein: CASSLDGMNTEAFF.

The chain uses TRBV28 and TRBJ2-1; D perhaps matches TRBD1 (6 bases). This CDR3 contains 15 residues. Per germline, CDR1 MDHEN and CDR2 SYDVKM. Trimming cost V 10 bases and J 5 bases, with 21 bases left between them. CDR3 DNA sequence: TGTGCCACCAGGTCCGGCACTGGGGGCCACAATGAGCAGTTCTTC. Amino acid sequence: CATRSGTGGHNEQFF.

The chain employs TRBV30 and TRBJ1-2; D is perhaps TRBD1 (6 bases). Trimming took off 3 bases at V and 4 bases at J, with 12 bases between the two ends. CDR3 size: 13 residues. Germline CDR1 GTSNPN, CDR2 SVGIG (reference sequence). This CDR3 reads CAWRPGGSYGYTF. CDR3 DNA sequence: TGTGCCTGGAGACCGGGGGGCAGCTATGGCTACACCTTC.

The chain employs TRBV9 and TRBJ2-7, with 11 bases that match TRBD2. This CDR3 is 16 amino acids long. Germline V lookup: CDR1 SGDLS, CDR2 YYNGEE. V dropped 4 bases and J dropped 2; count of bases not matched to a gene: 8. The CDR3 sequence is CASSPTGTSGTYEQYF. The CDR3 coding sequence is TGTGCCAGCAGCCCCACCGGGACTAGCGGTACCTACGAGCAGTACTTC.

This chain links TRBV5-1 with TRBJ1-4; D uncertain. The germline gives CDR1 SGHRS, CDR2 YFSETQ. The CDR3 consists of 15 residues. Trimming took 4 bases from V and 0 from J, leaving 10 bases between them. The chain's CDR3 is CASSAMGATNEKLFF. CDR3 bases: TGCGCCAGCAGCGCTATGGGAGCAACTAATGAAAAACTGTTTTTT.

This chain links TRBV5-1 with TRBJ1-1, with 7 bases identical to TRBD1. CDR1 is SGHRS and CDR2 is YFSETQ in the germline V gene. This CDR3 has 15 amino acids. V gave up 0 bases and J gave up 3 bases; unmatched junction bases: 5. In DNA form, the CDR3 reads TGCGCCAGCAGCTTGGCAGAGACAGGGCACACTGAAGCTTTCTTT. This encodes CASSLAETGHTEAFF.

J is TRBJ1-3 and V is TRBV7-9; D possibly corresponds to TRBD1 (6 bases). CDR3 length: 15 residues. The V gene lost 3 bases and the J gene lost 3 bases, with 12 bases spanning the gap. Germline loops: CDR1 SEHNR, CDR2 FQNEAQ (reference sequence). The CDR3 sequence is CASSLVPQGGNTIYF. Here the CDR3 DNA reads TGTGCCAGCAGCTTGGTCCCACAGGGTGGAAACACCATATATTTT.

The chain employs TRBV27 and TRBJ2-7, with 8 bases that match TRBD2. Germline CDR1 is MNHEY and CDR2 is SMNVEV (reference sequence). The CDR3 is 12 residues long. V was clipped by 6 bases and J by 5 bases; unmatched bases: 3. The chain's CDR3 is CASRRGGHEQYF. CDR3 nucleotides: TGTGCCAGCAGACGGGGGGGACACGAGCAGTACTTC.

J is TRBJ2-5 and V is TRBV24-1, with a possible D match to TRBD1 (5 bases). In germline, CDR1 is KGHDR, CDR2 SFDVKD. The CDR3 has 14 amino acids. The germline V and J ends were trimmed by 5 bases and 1 base, with 10 bases remaining between them. The CDR3 loop is CATSASTAQETQYF. The CDR3, as DNA: TGTGCCACCAGTGCCTCGACAGCCCAAGAGACCCAGTACTTC.

The rearrangement links TRBV6-1 to TRBJ2-7; D may be TRBD1 (6 bases). Trimming stripped 2 bases from V and 4 bases from J, with 15 bases between. The CDR3 contains 15 residues. Per germline, CDR1 MNHNS and CDR2 SASEGT. CDR3 protein: CASSEWDTSSYEQYF. The CDR3 bases are TGTGCCAGCAGTGAATGGGACACCTCCTCATACGAGCAGTACTTC.